This T cell receptor beta chain appears in the sequencing data of a study of shared clonotypes between healthy human individuals. Study-wide results and caveats: It was observed that 4% to 6% of naive CD4 clonotypes were shared across several donors.

CDR3 size: 16 residues. Germline assignment: CDR1 SGHDT and CDR2 YYEEEE. With V trimmed by 2 bases and J by 2 bases, 5 bases remained unmatched. The method was immunoSEQ multiplex PCR; TCRdb's version includes in-frame clones alone and lacks a portion of them. The table lists roughly 2.5 million clones, around nine tenths of them singletons, with around 0.14% in the top ten. In regard to this clone: Its antigen is not known.

The sample taken for sequencing was naive CD4+ T cells sorted from blood. Specified subset: CD45RA+ positively selected. The chain employs TRBV5-6 and TRBJ2-2, with TRBD1 matching over 8 bases. This receptor was taken from a man younger than 35 in good health. CDR3 in amino acids: CASSFQGASNTGELFF. The CDR3 nucleotides are TGTGCCAGCAGCTTTCAGGGGGCGAGTAACACCGGGGAGCTGTTTTTT.